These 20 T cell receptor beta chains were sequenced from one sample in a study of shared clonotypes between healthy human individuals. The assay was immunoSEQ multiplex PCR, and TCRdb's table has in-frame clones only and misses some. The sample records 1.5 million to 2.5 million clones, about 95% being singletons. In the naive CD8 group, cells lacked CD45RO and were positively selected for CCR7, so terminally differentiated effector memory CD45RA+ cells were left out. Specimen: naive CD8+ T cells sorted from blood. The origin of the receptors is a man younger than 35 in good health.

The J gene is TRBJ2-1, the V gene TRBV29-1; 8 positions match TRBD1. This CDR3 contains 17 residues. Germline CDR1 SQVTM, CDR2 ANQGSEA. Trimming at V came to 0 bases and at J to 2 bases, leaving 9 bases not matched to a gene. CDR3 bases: TGCAGCGTTGAAGATCTGGGGCTGACAGGGGCCTACAATGAGCAGTTCTTC. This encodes CSVEDLGLTGAYNEQFF.

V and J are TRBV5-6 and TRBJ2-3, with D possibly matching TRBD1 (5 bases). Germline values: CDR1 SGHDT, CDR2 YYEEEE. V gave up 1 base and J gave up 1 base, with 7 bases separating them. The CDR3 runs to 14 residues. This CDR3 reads CASSLTRGTDTQYF. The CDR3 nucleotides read TGTGCCAGCAGCTTGACCAGGGGCACAGATACGCAGTATTTT.

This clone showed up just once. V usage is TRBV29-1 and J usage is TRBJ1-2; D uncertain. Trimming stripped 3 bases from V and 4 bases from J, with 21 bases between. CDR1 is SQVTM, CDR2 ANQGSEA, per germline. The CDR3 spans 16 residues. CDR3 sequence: CSVDPGAPTGGYGYTF. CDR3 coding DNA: TGCAGCGTTGATCCCGGAGCCCCTACCGGCGGCTATGGCTACACCTTC.

The CDR3 nucleotides read TGTGCCAGCAGTCCAGGGGTCGGACAGTCCTATGGCTACACCTTC. This codes for CASSPGVGQSYGYTF. The chain has TRBV27 and TRBJ1-2; D is perhaps TRBD1 (6 bases). Trimming left V 5 bases short and J 4 bases short, with 17 bases between. The V gene's germline CDR1 is MNHEY and CDR2 SMNVEV (reference sequence). The CDR3 covers 15 residues.

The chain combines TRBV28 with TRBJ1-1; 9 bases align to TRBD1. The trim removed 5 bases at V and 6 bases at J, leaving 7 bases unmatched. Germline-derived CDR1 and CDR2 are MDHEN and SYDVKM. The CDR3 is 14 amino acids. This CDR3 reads CASSETGGSAEAFF. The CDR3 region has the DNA TGTGCCAGCAGTGAAACAGGGGGCTCCGCTGAAGCTTTCTTT.

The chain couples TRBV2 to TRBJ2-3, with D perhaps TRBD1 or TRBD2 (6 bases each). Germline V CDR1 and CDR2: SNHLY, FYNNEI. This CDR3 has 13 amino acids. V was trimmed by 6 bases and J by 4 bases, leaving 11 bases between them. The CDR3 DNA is TGTGCCAGCAGGGAGGGGGGAGCAGATACGCAGTATTTT. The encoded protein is CASREGGADTQYF.

The CDR3: CASRAGGGETQYF. CDR3 coding DNA: TGTGCCAGCAGGGCCGGGGGAGGAGAGACCCAGTACTTC. V is TRBV9 and J is TRBJ2-5; possibly TRBD2 for D (6 bases). V gave up 5 bases and J gave up 4 bases, with 12 bases separating them. This CDR3 spans 13 amino acids. Germline V CDR1 and CDR2: SGDLS, YYNGEE.

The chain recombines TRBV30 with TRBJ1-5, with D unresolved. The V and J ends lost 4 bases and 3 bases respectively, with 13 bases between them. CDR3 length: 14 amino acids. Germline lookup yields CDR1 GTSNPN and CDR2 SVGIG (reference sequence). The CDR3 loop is CAWKGAGSNQPQHF. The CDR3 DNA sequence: TGTGCCTGGAAGGGTGCGGGGTCCAATCAGCCCCAGCATTTT.

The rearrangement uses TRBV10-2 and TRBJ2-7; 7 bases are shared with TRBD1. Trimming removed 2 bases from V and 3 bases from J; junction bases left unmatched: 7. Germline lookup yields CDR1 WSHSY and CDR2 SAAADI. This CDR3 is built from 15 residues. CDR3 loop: CASSEPGQNNYEQYF. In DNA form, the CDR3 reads TGCGCCAGCAGTGAGCCGGGACAGAACAACTACGAGCAGTACTTC.

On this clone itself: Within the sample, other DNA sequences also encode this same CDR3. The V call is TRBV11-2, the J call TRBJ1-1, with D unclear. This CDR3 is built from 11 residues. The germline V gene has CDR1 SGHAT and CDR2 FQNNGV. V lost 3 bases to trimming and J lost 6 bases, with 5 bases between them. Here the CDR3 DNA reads TGTGCCAGCAGCTTGGCAGCTGAAGCTTTCTTT. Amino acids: CASSLAAEAFF.

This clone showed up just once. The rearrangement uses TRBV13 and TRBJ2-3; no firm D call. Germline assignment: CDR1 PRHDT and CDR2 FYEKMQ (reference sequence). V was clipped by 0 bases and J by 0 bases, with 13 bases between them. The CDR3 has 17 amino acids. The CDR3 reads CASSLGLSHTSTDTQYF. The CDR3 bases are TGTGCCAGCAGCTTAGGACTTTCCCATACTAGCACAGATACGCAGTATTTT.

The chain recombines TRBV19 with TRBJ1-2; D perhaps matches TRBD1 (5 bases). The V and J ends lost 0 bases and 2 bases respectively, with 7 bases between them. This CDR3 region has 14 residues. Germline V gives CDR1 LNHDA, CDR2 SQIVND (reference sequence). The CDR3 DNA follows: TGTGCCAGTAGTATAGATAAGGGGAACTATGGCTACACCTTC. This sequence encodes CASSIDKGNYGYTF.

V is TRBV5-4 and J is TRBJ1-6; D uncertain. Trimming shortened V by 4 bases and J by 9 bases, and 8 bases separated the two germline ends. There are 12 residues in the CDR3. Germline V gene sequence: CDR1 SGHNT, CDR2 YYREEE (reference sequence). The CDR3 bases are TGTGCCAGCAGCGCTGGAGGTTCACCCCTCCACTTT. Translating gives CASSAGGSPLHF. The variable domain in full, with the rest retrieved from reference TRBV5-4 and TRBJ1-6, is ETGVTQSPTHLIKTRGQQVTLRCSSQSGHNTVSWYQQALGQGPQFIFQYYREEENGRGNFPPRFSGLQFPNYSSELNVNALELDDSALYLCASSAGGSPLHFGNGTRLTVT.

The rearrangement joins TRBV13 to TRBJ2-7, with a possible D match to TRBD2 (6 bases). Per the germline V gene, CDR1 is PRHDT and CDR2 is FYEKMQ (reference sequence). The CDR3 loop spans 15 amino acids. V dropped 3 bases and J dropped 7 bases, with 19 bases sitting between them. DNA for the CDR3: TGTGCCAGCAGCTTCCGGGACTCTCCGCCGGGGGAGCAGTACTTC. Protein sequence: CASSFRDSPPGEQYF.

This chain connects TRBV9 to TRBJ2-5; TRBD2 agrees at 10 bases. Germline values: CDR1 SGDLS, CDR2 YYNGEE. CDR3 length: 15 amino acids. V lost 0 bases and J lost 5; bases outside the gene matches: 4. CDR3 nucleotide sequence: TGTGCCAGCAGCGTAGATGGGACTAGCGTTGAGACCCAGTACTTC. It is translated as CASSVDGTSVETQYF.

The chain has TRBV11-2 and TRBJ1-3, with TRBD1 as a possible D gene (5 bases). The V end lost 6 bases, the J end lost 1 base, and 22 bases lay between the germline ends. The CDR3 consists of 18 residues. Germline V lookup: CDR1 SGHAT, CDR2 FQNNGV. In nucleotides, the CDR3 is TGTGCCAGCAGACCCCTTTGGGACTCGGGAGGATCTGGAAACACCATATATTTT. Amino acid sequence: CASRPLWDSGGSGNTIYF.

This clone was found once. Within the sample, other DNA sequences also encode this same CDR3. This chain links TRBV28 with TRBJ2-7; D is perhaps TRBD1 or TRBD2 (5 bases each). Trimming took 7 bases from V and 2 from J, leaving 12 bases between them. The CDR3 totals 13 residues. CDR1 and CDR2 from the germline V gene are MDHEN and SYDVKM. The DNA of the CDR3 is TGTGCCAGCACCCCGGTGGGGGCCTACGAGCAGTACTTC. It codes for CASTPVGAYEQYF.

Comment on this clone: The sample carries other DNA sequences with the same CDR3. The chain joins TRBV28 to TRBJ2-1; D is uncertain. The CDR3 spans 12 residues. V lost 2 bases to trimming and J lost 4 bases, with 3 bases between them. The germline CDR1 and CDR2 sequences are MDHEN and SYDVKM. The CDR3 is CASSLAYNEQFF. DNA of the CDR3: TGTGCCAGCAGTTTAGCGTACAATGAGCAGTTCTTC.

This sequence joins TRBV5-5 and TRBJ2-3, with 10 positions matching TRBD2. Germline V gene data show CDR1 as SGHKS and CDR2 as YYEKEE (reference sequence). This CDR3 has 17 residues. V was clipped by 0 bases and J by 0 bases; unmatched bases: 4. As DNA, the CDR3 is TGTGCCAGCAGCTTGGGTAGTAGCGGGAGGAGCACAGATACGCAGTATTTT. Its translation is CASSLGSSGRSTDTQYF.

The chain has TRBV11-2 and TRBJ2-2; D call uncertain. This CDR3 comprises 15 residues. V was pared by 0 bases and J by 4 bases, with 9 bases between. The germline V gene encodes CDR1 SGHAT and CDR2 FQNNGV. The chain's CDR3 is CASSLDGSSTGELFF. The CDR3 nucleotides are TGTGCCAGCAGCTTAGATGGGTCTAGCACCGGGGAGCTGTTTTTT.